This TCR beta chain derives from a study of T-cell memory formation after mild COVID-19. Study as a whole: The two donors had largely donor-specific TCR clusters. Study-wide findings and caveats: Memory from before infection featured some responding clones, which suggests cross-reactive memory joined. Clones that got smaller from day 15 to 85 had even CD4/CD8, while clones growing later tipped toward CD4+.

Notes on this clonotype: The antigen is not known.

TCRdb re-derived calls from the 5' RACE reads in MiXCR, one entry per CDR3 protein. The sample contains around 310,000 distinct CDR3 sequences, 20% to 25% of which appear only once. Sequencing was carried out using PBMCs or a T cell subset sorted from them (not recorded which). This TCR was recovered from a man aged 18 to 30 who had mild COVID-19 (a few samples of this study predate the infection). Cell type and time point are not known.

The CDR3 nucleotides are TGCGCCAGCAGCCCACGACAGGGTGGGGGGAACACTGAAGCTTTCTTT. It is translated as CASSPRQGGGNTEAFF. The chain recombines TRBV4-3 with TRBJ1-1; 7 bases align to TRBD1. CDR1 and CDR2 (germline): LGHNA, YSLEER. J lost 1 base, V lost 4 bases, and 9 bases had no gene match. The CDR3 sequence is 16 residues long.